These 3 T cell receptor beta chains share one sample of origin, sequenced in a study of early T cells in non-severe SARS-CoV-2 infection. From the 5' RACE reads, TCRdb called clonotypes with MiXCR, one entry per CDR3 protein. The sample consists of about 83,000 distinct CDR3 sequences, roughly an eighth of them appearing once. The sequenced material came from whole blood. The origin of the receptors is an adult who was a healthcare worker with PCR-confirmed SARS-CoV-2 infection or an uninfected control (not recorded which).

The chain is built from TRBV11-2 and TRBJ2-3; 10 bases match TRBD2. Per the germline V gene, CDR1 is SGHAT and CDR2 is FQNNGV. The length of the CDR3 is 17 residues. V lost 4 bases, J lost 4 bases, and 11 bases stayed unmatched. CDR3 region: CASSSLDQRGGPDTQYF. In DNA, the CDR3 is TGTGCCAGCAGCTCGTTAGACCAGCGGGGGGGACCAGATACGCAGTATTTT. Filled out from reference TRBV11-2 and TRBJ2-3, the complete variable domain reads EAGVAQSPRYKIIEKRQSVAFWCNPISGHATLYWYQQILGQGPKLLIQFQNNGVVDDSQLPKDRFSAERLKGVDSTLKIQPAKLEDSAVYLCASSSLDQRGGPDTQYFGPGTRLTVL.

This clonotype has a count of ten or more. The J gene is TRBJ2-7, the V gene TRBV5-1; a weak D match, TRBD2 (6 bases). Trimming took 4 bases from V and 6 from J, leaving 11 bases between them. This CDR3 region has 12 residues. Per germline, CDR1 SGHRS and CDR2 YFSETQ. The DNA of the CDR3 is TGCGCCAGCAGCCAGACTAGGGGCGAGCAGTACTTC. This sequence encodes CASSQTRGEQYF.

The chain employs TRBV12-3 or TRBV12-4 and TRBJ1-2; weak D call: TRBD1 (5 bases). Trimming removed 3 bases at V and 4 bases at J, with 12 bases between. This CDR3 has 14 residues. The CDR3 protein is CASSFGGSGYGYTF. The CDR3 bases are TGTGCCAGCAGTTTCGGGGGTTCTGGCTATGGCTACACCTTC.